This T cell receptor (beta chain) is from a study of monozygotic twins with inflammatory bowel disease. Following a re-call of the 5' RACE reads, TCRdb has one entry per CDR3 protein and lacks DNA. The specimen's table records approximately 150,000 distinct CDR3 sequences. The sequenced sample consisted of blood. The TCR was taken from a human donor with ulcerative colitis or Crohn's disease, or a healthy co-twin of an affected twin (not recorded which).

This CDR3 is CASSPSQWGVSYNEQFF. The chain employs TRBV5-4 and TRBJ2-1. Germline V lookup: CDR1 SGHNT, CDR2 YYREEE (reference sequence). This CDR3 is built from 17 residues.